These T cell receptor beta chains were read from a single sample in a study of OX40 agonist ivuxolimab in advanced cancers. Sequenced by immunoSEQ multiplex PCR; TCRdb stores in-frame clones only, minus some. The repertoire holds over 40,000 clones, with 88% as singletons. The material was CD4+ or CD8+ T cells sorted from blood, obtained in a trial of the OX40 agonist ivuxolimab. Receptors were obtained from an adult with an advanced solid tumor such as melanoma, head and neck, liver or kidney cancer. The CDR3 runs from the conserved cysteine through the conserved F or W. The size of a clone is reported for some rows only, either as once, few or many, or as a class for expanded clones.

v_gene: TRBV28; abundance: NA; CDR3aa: CASSFPGLSNQPQHF
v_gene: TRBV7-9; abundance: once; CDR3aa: CASSPPRGKTQYF
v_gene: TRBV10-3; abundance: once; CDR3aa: CAISEPDRSQETQYF
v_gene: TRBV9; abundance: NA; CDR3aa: CASSERGVALRTGELFF
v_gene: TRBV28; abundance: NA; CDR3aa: CASSSRFMTVRDSTYEQYF
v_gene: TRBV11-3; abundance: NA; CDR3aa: CASSKRTGNEQYF
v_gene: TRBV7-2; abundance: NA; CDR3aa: CASSLARLSSQETQYF
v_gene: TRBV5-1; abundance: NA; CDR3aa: CASRYTDTQYF
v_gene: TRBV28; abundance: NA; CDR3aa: CASRPGSAFAKNIQYF
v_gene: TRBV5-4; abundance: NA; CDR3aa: CASSAAREGPGELFF
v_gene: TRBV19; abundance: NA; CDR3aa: CASSIVGSANEQFF
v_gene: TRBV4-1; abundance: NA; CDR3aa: CASSQSSGGETQYF
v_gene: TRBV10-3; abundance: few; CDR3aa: CATETNTEAFF
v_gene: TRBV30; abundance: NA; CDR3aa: CAWSLHTGSGNEQFF
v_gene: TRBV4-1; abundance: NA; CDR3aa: CASSQGQGMNTEAFF
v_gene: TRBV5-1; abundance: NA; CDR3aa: CASSSSPAYEQYF
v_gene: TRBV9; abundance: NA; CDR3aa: CASSGTAGNTGELFF
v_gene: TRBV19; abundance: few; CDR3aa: CASSFFSTYNEQFF
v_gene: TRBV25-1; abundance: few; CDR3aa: CASAVGTGELFF
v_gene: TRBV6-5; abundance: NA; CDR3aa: CASSLGTGDGYTF
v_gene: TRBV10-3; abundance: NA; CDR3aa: CAISESLRSGGNEQFF
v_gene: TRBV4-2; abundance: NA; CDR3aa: CASSGHGQGRSGELFF
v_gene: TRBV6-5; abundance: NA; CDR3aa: CASSLQNRPQETQYF
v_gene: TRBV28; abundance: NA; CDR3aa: CASSPAAYQPQHF
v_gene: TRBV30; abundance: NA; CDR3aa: CAYTDSGNEQFF
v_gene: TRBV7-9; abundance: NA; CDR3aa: CASSYPQFGVSSYNEQFF
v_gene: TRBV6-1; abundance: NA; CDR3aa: CASSFTGDLPYEQYF
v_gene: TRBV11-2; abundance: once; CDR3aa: CASSLETGYVEQYF
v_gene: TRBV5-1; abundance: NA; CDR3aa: CASSSRPFREMNTEAFF
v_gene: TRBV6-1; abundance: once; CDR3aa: CASSEALQAGGPYEQYF
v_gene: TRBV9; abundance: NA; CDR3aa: CASSVGSGANYGYTF
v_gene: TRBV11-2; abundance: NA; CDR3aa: CASSLDGSNYGYTF
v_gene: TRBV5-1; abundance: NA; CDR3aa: CASSPGDRAHEQYF
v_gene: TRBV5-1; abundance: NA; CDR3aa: CASSDRDVSFYEQYF
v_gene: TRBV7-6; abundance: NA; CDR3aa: CASSPSGGGRLFF
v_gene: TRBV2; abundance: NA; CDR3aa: CASSPWQNNSPLHF
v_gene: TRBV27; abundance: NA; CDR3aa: CASSPTSGRVGEQYF
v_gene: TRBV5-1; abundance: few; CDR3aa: CASSFGTGLTEAFF
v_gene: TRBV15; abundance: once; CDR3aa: CATSRDPDSLNTEAFF
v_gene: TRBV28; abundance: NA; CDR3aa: CASRVLRNQPQHF
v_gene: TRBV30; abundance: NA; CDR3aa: CAWSAFRRQGGQPQHF
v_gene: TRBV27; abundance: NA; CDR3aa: CASSLSNRGYEQYF
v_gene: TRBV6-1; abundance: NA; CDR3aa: CASSDNRGETQYF
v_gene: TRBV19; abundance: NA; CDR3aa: CASNIWGTGVDYGYTF
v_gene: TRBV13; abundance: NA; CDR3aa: CASSLEGQITEAFF
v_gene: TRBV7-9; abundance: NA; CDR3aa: CASSVPGLANNEQFF
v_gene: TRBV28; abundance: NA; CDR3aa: CASSLLGSYEQYF
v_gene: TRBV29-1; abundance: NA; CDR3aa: CSVRDTGNEGYTF
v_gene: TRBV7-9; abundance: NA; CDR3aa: CASSPRLDGYEQYF
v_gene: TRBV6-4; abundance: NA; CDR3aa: CASSDSDQRKSTDTQYF
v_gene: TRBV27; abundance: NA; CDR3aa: CASSLWARGGTEAFF
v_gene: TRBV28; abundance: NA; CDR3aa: CASSSGGPQHF
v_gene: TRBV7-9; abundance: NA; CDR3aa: CASSLSAAGRGFSYEQYF
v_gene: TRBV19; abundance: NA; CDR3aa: CASSLGLAQETQYF
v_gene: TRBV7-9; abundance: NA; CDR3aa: CASSFGGRDEKLFF